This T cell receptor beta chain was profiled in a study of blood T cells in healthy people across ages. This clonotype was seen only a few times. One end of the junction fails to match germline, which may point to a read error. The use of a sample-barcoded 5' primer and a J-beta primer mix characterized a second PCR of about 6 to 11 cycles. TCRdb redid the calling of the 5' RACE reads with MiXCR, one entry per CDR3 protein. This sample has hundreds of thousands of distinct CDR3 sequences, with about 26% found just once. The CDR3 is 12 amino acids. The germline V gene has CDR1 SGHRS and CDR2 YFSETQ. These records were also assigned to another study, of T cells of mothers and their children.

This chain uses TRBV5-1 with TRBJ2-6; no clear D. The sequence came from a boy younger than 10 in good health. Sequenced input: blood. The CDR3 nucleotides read TGCGCCAGCAGGACTGGGGTCAACGTCCTGACTTTC. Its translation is CASRTGVNVLTF.